These 5 T cell receptor beta chains were sequenced from one sample in a study of T cells in localized non-small cell lung cancer. Produced via immunoSEQ multiplex PCR; TCRdb's table is partial and in-frame only. The profile shows roughly 58,000 clones, around 81% of them singletons. The sequencing here drew on PBMCs, taken before any cancer treatment. These TCRs come from a man aged 40 to 70 with stage II lung adenocarcinoma.

This clone was counted a few times. This rearrangement joins TRBV11-3 to TRBJ2-3; weak D call: TRBD2 (6 bases). The CDR3 spans 15 residues. CDR1 is SGHNT, CDR2 YENEEA, per germline. V lost 5 bases and J lost 4, with 16 bases in between. The CDR3 loop is CASSPRGGVADTQYF. In DNA, the CDR3 is TGTGCCAGCAGCCCCCGGGGCGGGGTGGCAGATACGCAGTATTTT.

The chain carries TRBV11-2 and TRBJ2-1, with TRBD2 matching 13 bases. Germline trimming cut 7 bases from V and 8 bases from J; bases unmatched to any gene: 8. Germline CDR1 and CDR2: SGHAT and FQNNGV. CDR3 length: 15 amino acids. The CDR3 is CASILLAGGPHEQFF. As DNA, the CDR3 is TGTGCCAGCATTTTACTAGCGGGAGGGCCTCATGAGCAGTTCTTC.

J is TRBJ1-2 and V is TRBV30; D is unresolved. Trimming removed 3 bases from V and 0 bases from J, with 5 bases in between. This CDR3 region has 12 residues. CDR1 and CDR2 from the germline V gene are GTSNPN and SVGIG (reference sequence). CDR3 bases: TGTGCCTGGAGGCAGACTAACTATGGCTACACCTTC. Translation gives CAWRQTNYGYTF.

This sequence joins TRBV11-3 and TRBJ1-2, with a possible D match to TRBD1 (6 bases). Deletions cut 5 bases from V and 6 bases from J, with 22 bases between. The germline V gene encodes CDR1 SGHNT and CDR2 YENEEA. CDR3 size: 16 residues. CDR3 nucleotides: TGTGCCAGCAGCATGGTGCCCCAGGGGAGACGAGATGGCTACACCTTC. The encoded protein is CASSMVPQGRRDGYTF.

The V gene is TRBV5-1, the J gene TRBJ2-3, with a possible D match to TRBD1 (5 bases). V lost 0 bases, J lost 1 base, and 12 bases lay in between. The CDR3 is made up of 16 amino acids. CDR1 is SGHRS, CDR2 YFSETQ, per germline. The CDR3 DNA is TGCGCCAGCAGCTTGGAGGCAAGGGGTCGCACAGATACGCAGTATTTT. Residues: CASSLEARGRTDTQYF.